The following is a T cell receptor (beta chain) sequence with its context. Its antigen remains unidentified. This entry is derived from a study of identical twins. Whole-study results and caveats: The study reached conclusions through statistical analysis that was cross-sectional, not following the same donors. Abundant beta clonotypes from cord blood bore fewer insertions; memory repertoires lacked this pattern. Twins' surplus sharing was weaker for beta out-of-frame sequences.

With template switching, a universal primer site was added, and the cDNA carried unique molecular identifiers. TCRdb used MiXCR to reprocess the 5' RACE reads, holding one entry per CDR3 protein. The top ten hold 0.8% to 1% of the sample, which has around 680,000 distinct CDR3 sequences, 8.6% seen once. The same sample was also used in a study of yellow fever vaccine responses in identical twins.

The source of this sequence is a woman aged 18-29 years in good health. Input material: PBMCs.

This CDR3 reads CASSLLGQAEAFF. The CDR3 DNA is TGCGCCAGCAGCTTGTTGGGACAGGCTGAAGCTTTCTTT. The chain recombines TRBV5-1 with TRBJ1-1; 8 nucleotides line up with TRBD1. This CDR3 has 13 residues. The germline V gene has CDR1 SGHRS and CDR2 YFSETQ. Trimming cost V 1 base and J 6 bases; bases outside gene matches: 2.